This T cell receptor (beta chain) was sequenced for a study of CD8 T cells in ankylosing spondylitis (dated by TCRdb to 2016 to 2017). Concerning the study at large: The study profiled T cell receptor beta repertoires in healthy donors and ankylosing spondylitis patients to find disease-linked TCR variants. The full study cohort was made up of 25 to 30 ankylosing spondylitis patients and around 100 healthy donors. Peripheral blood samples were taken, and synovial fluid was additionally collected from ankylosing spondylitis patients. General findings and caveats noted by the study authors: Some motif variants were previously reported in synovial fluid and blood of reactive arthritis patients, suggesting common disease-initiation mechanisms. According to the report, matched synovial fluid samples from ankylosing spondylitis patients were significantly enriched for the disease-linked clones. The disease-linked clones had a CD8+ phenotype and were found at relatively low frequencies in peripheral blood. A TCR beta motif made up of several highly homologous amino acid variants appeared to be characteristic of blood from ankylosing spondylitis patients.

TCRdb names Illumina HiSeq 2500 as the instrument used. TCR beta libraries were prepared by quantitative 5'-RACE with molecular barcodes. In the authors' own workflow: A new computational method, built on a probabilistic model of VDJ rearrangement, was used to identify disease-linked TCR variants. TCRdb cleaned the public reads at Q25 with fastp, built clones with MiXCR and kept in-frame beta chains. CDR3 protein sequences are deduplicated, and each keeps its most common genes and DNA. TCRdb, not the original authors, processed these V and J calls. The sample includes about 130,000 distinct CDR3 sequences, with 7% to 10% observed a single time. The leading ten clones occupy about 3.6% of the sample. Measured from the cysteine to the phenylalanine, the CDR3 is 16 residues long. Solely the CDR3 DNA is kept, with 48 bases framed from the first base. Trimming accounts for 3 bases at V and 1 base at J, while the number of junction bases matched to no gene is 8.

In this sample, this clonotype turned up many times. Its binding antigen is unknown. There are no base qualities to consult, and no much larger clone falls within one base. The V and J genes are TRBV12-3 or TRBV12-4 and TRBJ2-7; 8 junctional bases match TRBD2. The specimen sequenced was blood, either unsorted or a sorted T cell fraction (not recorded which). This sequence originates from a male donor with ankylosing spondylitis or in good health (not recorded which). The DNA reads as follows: TGTGCCAGCAGTTTCTTCCCCGGGACTAGGTCCTACGAGCAGTACTTC. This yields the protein CASSFFPGTRSYEQYF.